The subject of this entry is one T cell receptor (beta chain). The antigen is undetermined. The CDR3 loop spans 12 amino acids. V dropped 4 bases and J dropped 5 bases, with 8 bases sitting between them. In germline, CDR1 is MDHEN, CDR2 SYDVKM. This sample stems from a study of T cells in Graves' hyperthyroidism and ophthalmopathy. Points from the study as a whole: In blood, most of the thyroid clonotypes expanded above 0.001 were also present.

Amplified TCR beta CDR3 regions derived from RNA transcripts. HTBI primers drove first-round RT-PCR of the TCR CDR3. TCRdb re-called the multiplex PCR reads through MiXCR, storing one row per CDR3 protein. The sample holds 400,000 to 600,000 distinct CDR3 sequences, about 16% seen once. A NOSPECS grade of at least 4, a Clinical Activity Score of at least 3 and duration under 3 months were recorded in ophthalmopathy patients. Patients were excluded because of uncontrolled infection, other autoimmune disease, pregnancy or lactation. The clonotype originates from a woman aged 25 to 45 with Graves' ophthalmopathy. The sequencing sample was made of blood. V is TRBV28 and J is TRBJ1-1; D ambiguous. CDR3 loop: CASSSVDTEAFF. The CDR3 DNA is TGTGCCAGCAGTTCAGTGGATACTGAAGCTTTCTTT.